This TCR beta chain emerged from a study of blood T cell repertoires in COVID-19. Overall study: The United States, Italy and Spain supplied acute and convalescent COVID-19 samples. Sources were T cells, B-cell-depleted T cells, or PBMCs; the material itself was cDNA or gDNA.

In the original analysis: Reference gene primer amplification gave estimated nucleated cell counts. The protocol was immunoSEQ multiplex PCR, while the TCRdb copy is restricted to in-frame clones and leaves out a portion. The DNA was the basis for D and trimming; V, J and clone size are from that table. The sample contains 63,000 or so clones, 80% to 85% of which appear only once. This CDR3 has 12 residues. Germline V lookup: CDR1 MGHDK, CDR2 SYGVNS. Trimming removed 1 base from V and 3 bases from J, with 3 bases in between. The chain carries TRBV25-1 and TRBJ2-5; the D is unclear. The clonotype comes from a human donor in a cohort sampled during active COVID-19. Sequenced: peripheral blood. The CDR3 nucleotides read TGTGCCAGCAGTGAATTAGAAGAGACCCAGTACTTC. It encodes CASSELEETQYF.